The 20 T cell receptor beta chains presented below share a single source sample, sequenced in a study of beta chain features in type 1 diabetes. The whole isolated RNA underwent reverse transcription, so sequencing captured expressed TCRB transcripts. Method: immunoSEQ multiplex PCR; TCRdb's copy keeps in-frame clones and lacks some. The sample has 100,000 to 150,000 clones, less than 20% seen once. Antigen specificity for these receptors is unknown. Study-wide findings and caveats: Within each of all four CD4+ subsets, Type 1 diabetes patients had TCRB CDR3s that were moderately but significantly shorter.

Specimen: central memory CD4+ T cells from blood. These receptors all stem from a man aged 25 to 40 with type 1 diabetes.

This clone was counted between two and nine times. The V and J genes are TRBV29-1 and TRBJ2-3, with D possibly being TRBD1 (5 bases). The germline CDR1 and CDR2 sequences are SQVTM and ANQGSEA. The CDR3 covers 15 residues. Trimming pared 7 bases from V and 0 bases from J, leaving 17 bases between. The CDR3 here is CSACLGPSSTDTQYF. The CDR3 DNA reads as TGCAGCGCATGTCTGGGGCCTTCTAGCACAGATACGCAGTATTTT.

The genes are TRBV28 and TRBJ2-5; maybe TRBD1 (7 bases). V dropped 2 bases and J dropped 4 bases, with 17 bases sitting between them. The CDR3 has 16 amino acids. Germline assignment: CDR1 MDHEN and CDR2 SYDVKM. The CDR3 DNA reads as TGTGCCAGCAGTTTAGTCCGAGGAGGGGGCACAGAGACCCAGTACTTC. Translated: CASSLVRGGGTETQYF. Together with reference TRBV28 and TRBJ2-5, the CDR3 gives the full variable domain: DVKVTQSSRYLVKRTGEKVFLECVQDMDHENMFWYRQDPGLGLRLIYFSYDVKMKEKGDIPEGYSVSREKKERFSLILESASTNQTSMYLCASSLVRGGGTETQYFGPGTRLLVL.

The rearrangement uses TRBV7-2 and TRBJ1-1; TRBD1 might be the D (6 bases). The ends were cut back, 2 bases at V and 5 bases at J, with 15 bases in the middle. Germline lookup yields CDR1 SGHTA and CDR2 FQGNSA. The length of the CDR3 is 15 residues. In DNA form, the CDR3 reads TGTGCCAGCAGCTTAAGTACTGGGGGCAGGACTGAAGCTTTCTTT. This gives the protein CASSLSTGGRTEAFF.

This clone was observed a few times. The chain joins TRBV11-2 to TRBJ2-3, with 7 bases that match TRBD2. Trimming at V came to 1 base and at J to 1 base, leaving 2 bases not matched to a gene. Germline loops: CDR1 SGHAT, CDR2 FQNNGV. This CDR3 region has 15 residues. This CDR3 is CASSLGAGGTDTQYF. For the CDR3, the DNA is TGTGCCAGCAGCTTAGGCGCGGGGGGCACAGATACGCAGTATTTT.

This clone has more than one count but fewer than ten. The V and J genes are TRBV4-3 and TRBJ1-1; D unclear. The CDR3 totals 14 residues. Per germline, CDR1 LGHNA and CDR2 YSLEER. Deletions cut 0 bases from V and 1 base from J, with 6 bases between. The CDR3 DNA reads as TGCGCCAGCAGCCAAGATCCCACGAACACTGAAGCTTTCTTT. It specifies CASSQDPTNTEAFF.

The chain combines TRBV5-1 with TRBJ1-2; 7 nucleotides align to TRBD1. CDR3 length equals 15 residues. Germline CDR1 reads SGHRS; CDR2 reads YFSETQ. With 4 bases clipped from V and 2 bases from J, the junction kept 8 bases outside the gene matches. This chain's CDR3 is CASSQQNRGNYGYTF. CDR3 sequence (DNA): TGCGCCAGCAGCCAGCAGAACAGGGGAAACTATGGCTACACCTTC.

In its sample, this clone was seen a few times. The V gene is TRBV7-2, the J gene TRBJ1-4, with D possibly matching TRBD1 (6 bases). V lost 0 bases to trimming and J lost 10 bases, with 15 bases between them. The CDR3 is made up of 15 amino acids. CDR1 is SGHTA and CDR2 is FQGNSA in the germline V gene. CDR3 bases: TGTGCCAGCAGCTTAGCGGTGGCTTCCAGGGGAAAACTGTTTTTT. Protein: CASSLAVASRGKLFF.

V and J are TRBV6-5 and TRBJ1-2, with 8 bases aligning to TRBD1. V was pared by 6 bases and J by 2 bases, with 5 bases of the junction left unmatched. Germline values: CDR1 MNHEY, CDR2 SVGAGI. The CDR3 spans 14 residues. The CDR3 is CASRRTGRNYGYTF. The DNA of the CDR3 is TGTGCCAGCAGGCGGACAGGGAGGAACTATGGCTACACCTTC.

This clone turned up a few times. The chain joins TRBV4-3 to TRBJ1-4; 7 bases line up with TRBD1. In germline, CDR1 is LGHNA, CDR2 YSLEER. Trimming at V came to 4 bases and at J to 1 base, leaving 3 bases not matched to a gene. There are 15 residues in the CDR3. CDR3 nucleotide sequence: TGCGCCAGCAGCCTTCGGACAGGAACTAATGAAAAACTGTTTTTT. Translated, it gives CASSLRTGTNEKLFF.

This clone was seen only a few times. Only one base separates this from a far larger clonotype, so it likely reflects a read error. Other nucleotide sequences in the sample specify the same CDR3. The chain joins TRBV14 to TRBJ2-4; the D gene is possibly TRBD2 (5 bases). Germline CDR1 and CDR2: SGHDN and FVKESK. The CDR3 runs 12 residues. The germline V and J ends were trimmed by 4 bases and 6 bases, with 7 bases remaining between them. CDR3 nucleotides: TGTGCCAGCAGCCCCGGAGGAAACATTCAGTACTTC. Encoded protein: CASSPGGNIQYF.

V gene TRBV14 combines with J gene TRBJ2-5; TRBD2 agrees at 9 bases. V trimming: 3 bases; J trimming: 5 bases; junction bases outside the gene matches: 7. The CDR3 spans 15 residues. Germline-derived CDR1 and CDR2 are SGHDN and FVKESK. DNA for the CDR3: TGTGCCAGCAGCCAGGCTAGCGGGGCGGGGGAGACCCAGTACTTC. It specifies CASSQASGAGETQYF.

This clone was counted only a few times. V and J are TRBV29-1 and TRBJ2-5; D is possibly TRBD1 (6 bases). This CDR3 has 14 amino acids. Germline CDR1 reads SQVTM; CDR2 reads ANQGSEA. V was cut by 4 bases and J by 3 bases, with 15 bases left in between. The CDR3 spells CSVGGTSGEETQYF. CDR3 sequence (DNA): TGCAGCGTTGGGGGTACGTCAGGGGAAGAGACCCAGTACTTC.

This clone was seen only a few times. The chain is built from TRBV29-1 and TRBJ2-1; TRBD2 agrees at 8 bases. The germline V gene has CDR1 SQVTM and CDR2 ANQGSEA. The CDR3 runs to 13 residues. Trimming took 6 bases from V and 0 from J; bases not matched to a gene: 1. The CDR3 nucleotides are TGCAGCGTGAGCGGGAGCTCCTACAATGAGCAGTTCTTC. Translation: CSVSGSSYNEQFF.

CDR3 nucleotide sequence: TGTGCCAGCAGTTTTTCAGTTCTAGATGAGCAGTTCTTC. Translating gives CASSFSVLDEQFF. This sequence joins TRBV28 and TRBJ2-1; D not certain. CDR1 and CDR2 from the germline V gene are MDHEN and SYDVKM. Trimming took 3 bases from V and 8 from J, leaving 11 bases between them. CDR3 size: 13 residues.

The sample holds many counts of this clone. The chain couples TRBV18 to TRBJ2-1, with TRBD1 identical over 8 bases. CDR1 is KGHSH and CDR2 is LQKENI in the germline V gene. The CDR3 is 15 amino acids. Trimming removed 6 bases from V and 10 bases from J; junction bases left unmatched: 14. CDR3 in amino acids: CASSLGTGEYSEQFF. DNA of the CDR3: TGTGCCAGCTCCCTTGGGACAGGAGAATATAGCGAGCAGTTCTTC.

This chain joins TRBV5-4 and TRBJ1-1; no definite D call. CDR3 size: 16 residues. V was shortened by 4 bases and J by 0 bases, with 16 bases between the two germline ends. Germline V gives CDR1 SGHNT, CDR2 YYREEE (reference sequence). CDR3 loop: CASSPGGSLMNTEAFF. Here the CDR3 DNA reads TGTGCCAGCAGCCCGGGAGGGTCCTTGATGAACACTGAAGCTTTCTTT.

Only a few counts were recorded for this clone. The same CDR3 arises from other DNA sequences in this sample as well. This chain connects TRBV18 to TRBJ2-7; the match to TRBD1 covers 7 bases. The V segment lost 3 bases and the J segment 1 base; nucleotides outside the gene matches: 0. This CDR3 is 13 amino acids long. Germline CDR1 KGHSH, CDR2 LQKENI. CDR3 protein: CASSPTGSYEQYF. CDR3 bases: TGTGCCAGCTCACCGACAGGGTCCTACGAGCAGTACTTC.

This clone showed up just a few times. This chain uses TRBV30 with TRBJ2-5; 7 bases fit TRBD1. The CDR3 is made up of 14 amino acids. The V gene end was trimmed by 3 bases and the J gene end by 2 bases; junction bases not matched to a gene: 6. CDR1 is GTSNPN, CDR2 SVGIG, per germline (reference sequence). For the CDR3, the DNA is TGTGCCTGGAGGGAGACAGGGAGTCAAGAGACCCAGTACTTC. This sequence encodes CAWRETGSQETQYF.

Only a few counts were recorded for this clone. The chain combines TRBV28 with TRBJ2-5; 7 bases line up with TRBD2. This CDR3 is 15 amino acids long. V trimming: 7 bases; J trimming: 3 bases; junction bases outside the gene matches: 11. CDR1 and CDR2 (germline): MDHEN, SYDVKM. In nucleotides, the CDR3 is TGTGCCAGCAACGAGTTAGCGGGTACAAAAGAGACCCAGTACTTC. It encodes CASNELAGTKETQYF.

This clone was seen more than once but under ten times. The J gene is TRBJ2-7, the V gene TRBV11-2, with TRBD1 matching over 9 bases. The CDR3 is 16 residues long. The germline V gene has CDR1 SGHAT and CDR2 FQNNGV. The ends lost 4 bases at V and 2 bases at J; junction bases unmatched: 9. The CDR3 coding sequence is TGTGCCAGCAGCTCTTTCCGGGACAGGGAAACCTACGAGCAGTACTTC. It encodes CASSSFRDRETYEQYF.